This entry is about one T cell receptor beta chain. Its antigen is not known. TCRdb keeps only in-frame clones here, not all; method: immunoSEQ multiplex PCR. The data contain about 33,000 clones, roughly 83% of them singletons. Tumor samples were obtained before definitive surgery or chemotherapy. This sample is part of a study of high-grade serous ovarian cancer treatment subgroups. V was pared by 11 bases and J by 0 bases, with 10 bases between. Per germline, CDR1 ENHRY and CDR2 SYGVKD. The CDR3 totals 13 residues. Study-wide results and limits: Higher neoantigen levels went with greater TCR clonal relatedness.

Sequencing used tumor tissue. This chain joins TRBV10-3 and TRBJ2-2, with D uncertain. The clonotype was recovered from a human donor with high-grade serous ovarian cancer. This CDR3 reads CALSAANTGELFF. The CDR3, as DNA: TGTGCCTTGAGCGCCGCGAACACCGGGGAGCTGTTTTTT.